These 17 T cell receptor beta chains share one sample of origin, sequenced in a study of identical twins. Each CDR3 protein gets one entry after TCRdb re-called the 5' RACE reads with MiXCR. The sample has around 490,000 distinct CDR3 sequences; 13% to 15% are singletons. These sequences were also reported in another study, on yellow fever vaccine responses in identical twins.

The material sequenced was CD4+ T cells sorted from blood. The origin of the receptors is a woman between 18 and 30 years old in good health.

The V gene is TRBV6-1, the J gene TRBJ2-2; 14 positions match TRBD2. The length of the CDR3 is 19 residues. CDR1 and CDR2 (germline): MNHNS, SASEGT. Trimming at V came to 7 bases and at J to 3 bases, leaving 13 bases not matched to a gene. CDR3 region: CASKIGTSGGRMYTGELFF. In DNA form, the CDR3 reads TGTGCCAGCAAGATCGGGACTAGCGGGGGAAGAATGTACACCGGGGAGCTGTTTTTT.

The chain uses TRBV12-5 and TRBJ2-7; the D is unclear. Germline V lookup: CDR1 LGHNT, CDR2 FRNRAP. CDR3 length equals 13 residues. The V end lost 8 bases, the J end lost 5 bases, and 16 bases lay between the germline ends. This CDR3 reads CASTLTNQHEQYF. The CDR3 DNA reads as TGTGCTAGTACCCTAACGAACCAACACGAGCAGTACTTC.

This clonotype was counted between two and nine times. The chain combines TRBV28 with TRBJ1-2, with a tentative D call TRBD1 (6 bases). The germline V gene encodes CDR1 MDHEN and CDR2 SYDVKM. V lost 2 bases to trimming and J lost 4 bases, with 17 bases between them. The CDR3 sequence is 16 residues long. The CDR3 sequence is CASSLGWLRGIYGYTF. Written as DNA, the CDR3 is TGTGCCAGCAGTTTAGGATGGTTGAGGGGGATCTATGGCTACACCTTC.

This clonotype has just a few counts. The CDR3 DNA sequence: TGTGCCAGCAGACCTTTAAGGGATCGGAGGACTAGCACAGATACGCAGTATTTT. Amino acid sequence: CASRPLRDRRTSTDTQYF. The chain joins TRBV27 to TRBJ2-3; perhaps TRBD2 as D (5 bases). From germline, CDR1 is MNHEY and CDR2 SMNVEV (reference sequence). This CDR3 is 18 amino acids long. Trimming shortened V by 6 bases and J by 0 bases, and 22 bases separated the two germline ends.

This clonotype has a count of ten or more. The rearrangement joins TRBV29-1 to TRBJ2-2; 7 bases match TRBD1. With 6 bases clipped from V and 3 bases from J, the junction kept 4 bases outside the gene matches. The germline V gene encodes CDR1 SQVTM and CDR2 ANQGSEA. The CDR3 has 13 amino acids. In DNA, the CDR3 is TGCAGCGTCGGACAGGCCCACACCGGGGAGCTGTTTTTT. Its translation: CSVGQAHTGELFF.

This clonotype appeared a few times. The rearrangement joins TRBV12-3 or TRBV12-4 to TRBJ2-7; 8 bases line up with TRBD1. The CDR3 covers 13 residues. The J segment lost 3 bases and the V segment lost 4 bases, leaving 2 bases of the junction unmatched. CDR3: CASSWTGFYEQYF. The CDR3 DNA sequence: TGTGCCAGCAGTTGGACAGGGTTCTACGAGCAGTACTTC.

The CDR3 coding sequence is TGTGCCATCAGTGCAGACTCCTACGAGCAGTACGTC. This codes for CAISADSYEQYV. The V and J genes are TRBV10-3 and TRBJ2-7, with D hard to call. The ends were cut back, 4 bases at V and 0 bases at J, with 4 bases in the middle. Germline V gene lookup returns CDR1 ENHRY and CDR2 SYGVKD. The CDR3 sequence is 12 residues long.

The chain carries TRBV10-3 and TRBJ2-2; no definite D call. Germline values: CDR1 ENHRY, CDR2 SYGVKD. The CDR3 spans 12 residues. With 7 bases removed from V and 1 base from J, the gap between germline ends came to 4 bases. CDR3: CAIIRNTGELFF. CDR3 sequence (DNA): TGTGCCATCATTAGGAACACCGGGGAGCTGTTTTTT.

The CDR3 DNA is TGTGCCAGCAGTTTTCGGACAGGGGGCGCTTCAGGGGCCAACGTCCTGACTTTC. Amino acid sequence: CASSFRTGGASGANVLTF. V and J are TRBV6-5 and TRBJ2-6, with 11 bases aligning to TRBD1. V lost 4 bases to trimming and J lost 4 bases; unmatched junction nucleotides: 9. CDR1 is MNHEY, CDR2 SVGAGI, per germline. The CDR3 contains 18 residues.

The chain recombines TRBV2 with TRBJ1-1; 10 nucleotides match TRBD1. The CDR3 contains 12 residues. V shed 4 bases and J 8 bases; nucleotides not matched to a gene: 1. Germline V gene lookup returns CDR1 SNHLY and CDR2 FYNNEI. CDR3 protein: CASSAGQGEAFF. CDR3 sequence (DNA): TGTGCCAGCAGTGCGGGACAGGGGGAAGCTTTCTTT.

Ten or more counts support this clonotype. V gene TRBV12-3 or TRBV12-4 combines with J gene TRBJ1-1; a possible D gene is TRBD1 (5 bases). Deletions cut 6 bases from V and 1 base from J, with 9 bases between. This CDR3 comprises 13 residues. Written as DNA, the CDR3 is TGTGCCAGCAGCCTGACAGAGAACACTGAAGCTTTCTTT. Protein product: CASSLTENTEAFF.

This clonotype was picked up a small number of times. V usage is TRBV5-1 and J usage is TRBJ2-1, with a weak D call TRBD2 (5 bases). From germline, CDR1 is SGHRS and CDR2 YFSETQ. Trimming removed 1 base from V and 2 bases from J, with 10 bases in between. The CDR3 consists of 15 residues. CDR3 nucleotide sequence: TGCGCCAGCAGCTTGATAACCGGGACCTACAATGAGCAGTTCTTC. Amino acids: CASSLITGTYNEQFF.

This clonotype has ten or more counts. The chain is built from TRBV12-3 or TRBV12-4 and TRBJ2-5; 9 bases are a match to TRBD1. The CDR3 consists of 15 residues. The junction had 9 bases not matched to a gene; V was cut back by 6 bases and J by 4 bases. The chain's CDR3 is CASSPPTGGLETQYF. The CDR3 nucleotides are TGTGCCAGCAGCCCCCCCACAGGGGGCTTAGAGACCCAGTACTTC.

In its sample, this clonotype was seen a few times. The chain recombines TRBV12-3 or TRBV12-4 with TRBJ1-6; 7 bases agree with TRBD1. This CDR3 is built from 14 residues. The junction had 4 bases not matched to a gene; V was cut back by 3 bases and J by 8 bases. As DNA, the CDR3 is TGTGCCAGCAGTTTCCGGACAGGAGATTCACCCCTCCACTTT. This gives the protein CASSFRTGDSPLHF.

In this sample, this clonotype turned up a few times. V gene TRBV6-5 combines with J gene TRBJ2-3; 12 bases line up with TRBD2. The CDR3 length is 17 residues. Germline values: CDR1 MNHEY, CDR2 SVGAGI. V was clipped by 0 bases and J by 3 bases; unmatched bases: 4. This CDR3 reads CASSYSTSGSLTDTQYF. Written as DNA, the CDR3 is TGTGCCAGCAGTTACTCGACTAGCGGGAGTTTGACAGATACGCAGTATTTT.

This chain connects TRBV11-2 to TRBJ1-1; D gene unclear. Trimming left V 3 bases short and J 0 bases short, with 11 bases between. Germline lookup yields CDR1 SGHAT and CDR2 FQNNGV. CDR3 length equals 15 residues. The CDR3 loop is CASSFMGSLNTEAFF. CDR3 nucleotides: TGTGCCAGCAGCTTTATGGGGAGCCTGAACACTGAAGCTTTCTTT. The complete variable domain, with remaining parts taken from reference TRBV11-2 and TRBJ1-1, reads EAGVAQSPRYKIIEKRQSVAFWCNPISGHATLYWYQQILGQGPKLLIQFQNNGVVDDSQLPKDRFSAERLKGVDSTLKIQPAKLEDSAVYLCASSFMGSLNTEAFFGQGTRLTVV.

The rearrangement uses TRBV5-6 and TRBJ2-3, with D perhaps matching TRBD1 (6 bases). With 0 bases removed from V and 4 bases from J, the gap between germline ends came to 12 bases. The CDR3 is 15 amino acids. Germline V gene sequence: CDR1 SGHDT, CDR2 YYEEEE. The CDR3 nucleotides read TGTGCCAGCAGCTTGGGGGCAGGGGTCCCAGATACGCAGTATTTT. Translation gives CASSLGAGVPDTQYF.